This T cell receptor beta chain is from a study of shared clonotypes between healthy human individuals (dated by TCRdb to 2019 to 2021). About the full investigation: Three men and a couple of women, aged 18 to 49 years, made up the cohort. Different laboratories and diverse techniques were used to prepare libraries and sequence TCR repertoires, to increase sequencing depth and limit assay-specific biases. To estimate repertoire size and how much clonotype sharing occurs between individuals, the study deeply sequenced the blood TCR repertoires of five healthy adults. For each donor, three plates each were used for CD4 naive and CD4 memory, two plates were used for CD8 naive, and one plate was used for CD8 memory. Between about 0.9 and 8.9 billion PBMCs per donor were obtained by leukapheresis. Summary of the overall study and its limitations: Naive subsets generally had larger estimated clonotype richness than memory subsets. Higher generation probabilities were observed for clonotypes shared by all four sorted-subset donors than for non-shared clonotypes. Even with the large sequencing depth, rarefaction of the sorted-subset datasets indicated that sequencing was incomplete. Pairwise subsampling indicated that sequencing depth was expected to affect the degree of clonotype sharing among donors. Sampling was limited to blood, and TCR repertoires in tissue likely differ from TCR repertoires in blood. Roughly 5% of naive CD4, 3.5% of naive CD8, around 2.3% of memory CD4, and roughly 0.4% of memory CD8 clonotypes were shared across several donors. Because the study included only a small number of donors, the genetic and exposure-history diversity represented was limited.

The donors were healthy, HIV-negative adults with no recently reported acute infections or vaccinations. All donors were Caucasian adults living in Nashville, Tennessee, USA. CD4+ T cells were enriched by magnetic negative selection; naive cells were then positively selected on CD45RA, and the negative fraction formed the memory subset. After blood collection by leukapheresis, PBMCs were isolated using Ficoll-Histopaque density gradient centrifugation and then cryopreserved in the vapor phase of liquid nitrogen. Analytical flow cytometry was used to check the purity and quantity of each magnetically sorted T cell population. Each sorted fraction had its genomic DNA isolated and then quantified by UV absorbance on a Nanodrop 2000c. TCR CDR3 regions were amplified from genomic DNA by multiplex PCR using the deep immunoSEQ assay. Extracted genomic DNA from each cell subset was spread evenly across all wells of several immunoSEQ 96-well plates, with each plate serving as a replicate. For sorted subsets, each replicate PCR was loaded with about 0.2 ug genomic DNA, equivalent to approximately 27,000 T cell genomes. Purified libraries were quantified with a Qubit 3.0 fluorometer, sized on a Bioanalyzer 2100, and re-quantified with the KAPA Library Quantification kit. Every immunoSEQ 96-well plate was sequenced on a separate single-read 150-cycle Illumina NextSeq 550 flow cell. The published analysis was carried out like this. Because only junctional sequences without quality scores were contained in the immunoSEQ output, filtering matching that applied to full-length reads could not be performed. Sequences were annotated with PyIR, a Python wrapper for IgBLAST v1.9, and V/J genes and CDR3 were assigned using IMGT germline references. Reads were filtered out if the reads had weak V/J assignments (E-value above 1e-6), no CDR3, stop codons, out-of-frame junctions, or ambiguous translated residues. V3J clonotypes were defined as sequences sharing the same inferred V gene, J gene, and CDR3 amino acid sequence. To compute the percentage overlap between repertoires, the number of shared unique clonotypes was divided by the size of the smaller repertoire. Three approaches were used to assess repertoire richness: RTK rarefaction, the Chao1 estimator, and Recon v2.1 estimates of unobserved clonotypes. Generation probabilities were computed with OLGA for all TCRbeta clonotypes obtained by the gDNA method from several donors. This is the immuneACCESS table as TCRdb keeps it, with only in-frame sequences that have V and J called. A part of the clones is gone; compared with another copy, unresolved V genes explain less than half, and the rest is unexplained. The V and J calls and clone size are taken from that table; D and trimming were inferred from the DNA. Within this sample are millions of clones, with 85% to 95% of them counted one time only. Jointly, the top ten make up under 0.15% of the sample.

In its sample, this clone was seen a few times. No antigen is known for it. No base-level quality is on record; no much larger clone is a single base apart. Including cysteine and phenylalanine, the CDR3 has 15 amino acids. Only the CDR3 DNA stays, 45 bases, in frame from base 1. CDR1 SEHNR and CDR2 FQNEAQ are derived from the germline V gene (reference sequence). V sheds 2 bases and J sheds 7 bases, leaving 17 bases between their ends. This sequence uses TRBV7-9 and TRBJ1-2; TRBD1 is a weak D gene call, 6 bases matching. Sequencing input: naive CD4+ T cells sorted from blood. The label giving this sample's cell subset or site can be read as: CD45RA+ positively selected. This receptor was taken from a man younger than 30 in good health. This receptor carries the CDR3 CASSLSAPAGAGYTF. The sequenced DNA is TGTGCCAGCAGCTTATCCGCCCCCGCGGGGGCTGGCTACACCTTC. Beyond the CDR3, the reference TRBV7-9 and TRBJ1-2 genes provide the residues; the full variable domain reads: DTGVSQNPRHKITKRGQNVTFRCDPISEHNRLYWYRQTLGQGPEFLTYFQNEAQLEKSRLLSDRFSAERPKGSFSTLEIQRTEQGDSAMYLCASSLSAPAGAGYTFGSGTRLTVV.